The 9 T cell receptor beta chains given below trace back to one sample, sequenced in a study of blood T cell repertoires in COVID-19. Measured with immunoSEQ multiplex PCR; TCRdb has only the in-frame clones, and not every one. The data hold about 320,000 clones, with 70% to 90% observed a single time. What was sequenced was peripheral blood. These receptors came from a human donor in a cohort sampled during active COVID-19.

This clone was observed a few times. The chain carries TRBV30 and TRBJ1-2; a possible D gene is TRBD1 (5 bases). Germline CDR1 GTSNPN, CDR2 SVGIG (reference sequence). Trimming cost V 8 bases and J 4 bases, with 14 bases left between them. The CDR3 consists of 12 residues. The CDR3 DNA reads as TGTGCCGGAAGCGGGGGGTTCTATGGCTACACCTTC. Translating gives CAGSGGFYGYTF.

There are many counts of this clone. The chain is built from TRBV30 and TRBJ1-5, with D perhaps TRBD1 (5 bases). Deletions cut 1 base from V and 7 bases from J, with 11 bases between. The CDR3 covers 13 residues. Germline CDR1 reads GTSNPN; CDR2 reads SVGIG (reference sequence). CDR3 in amino acids: CAWSGQGSQPQHF. The CDR3 DNA sequence: TGTGCCTGGAGTGGTCAGGGATCACAGCCCCAGCATTTT.

This chain joins TRBV18 and TRBJ2-2; 7 nucleotides match TRBD2. V gave up 1 base and J gave up 3 bases; unmatched junction bases: 2. The CDR3 length is 15 residues. CDR1 is KGHSH and CDR2 is LQKENI in the germline V gene. CDR3 sequence: CASSPRGGYTGELFF. CDR3 in DNA: TGTGCCAGCTCACCACGGGGGGGATACACCGGGGAGCTGTTTTTT.

CDR3 coding DNA: TGTGCCACCAGTGATAACAGGGAAAGACCCTCTGGGGCCAACGTCCTGACTTTC. Its protein is CATSDNRERPSGANVLTF. The rearrangement links TRBV24-1 to TRBJ2-6; tentative D call: TRBD1 (6 bases). The CDR3 spans 18 residues. Trimming shortened V by 3 bases and J by 0 bases, and 14 bases separated the two germline ends. The V gene's germline CDR1 is KGHDR and CDR2 SFDVKD.

This chain joins TRBV7-3 and TRBJ1-2, with TRBD1 as a possible D gene (6 bases). The V end lost 3 bases, the J end lost 2 bases, and 22 bases lay between the germline ends. Looked up from germline, CDR1 is SGHTA and CDR2 is FQGTGA. This CDR3 region has 18 residues. The CDR3 region is CASSLVGGPTSANYGYTF. In nucleotides, the CDR3 is TGTGCCAGCAGCTTGGTTGGGGGCCCTACTTCAGCAAACTATGGCTACACCTTC.

The chain employs TRBV6-5 and TRBJ1-2, with TRBD1 identical over 7 bases. The CDR3 is 15 amino acids. Germline V lookup: CDR1 MNHEY, CDR2 SVGAGI. Trimming at V came to 6 bases and at J to 0 bases, leaving 7 bases not matched to a gene. The CDR3 here is CASRPSDRPNYGYTF. The CDR3 nucleotides are TGTGCCAGCAGACCCTCGGACAGGCCTAACTATGGCTACACCTTC.

The V and J genes are TRBV20-1 and TRBJ2-1; 12 positions match TRBD2. The CDR3 runs to 19 residues. The J segment lost 1 base and the V segment lost 3 bases, leaving 13 bases of the junction unmatched. Germline lookup yields CDR1 DFQATT and CDR2 SNEGSKA (reference sequence). The CDR3 loop is CSASPYTGLAGTSYNEQFF. The CDR3 nucleotides read TGCAGTGCTAGTCCTTATACCGGACTAGCGGGGACGTCCTACAATGAGCAGTTCTTC.

The chain has TRBV2 and TRBJ1-6, with TRBD1 matching over 7 bases. Germline V gives CDR1 SNHLY, CDR2 FYNNEI. The CDR3 spans 17 residues. With 8 bases clipped from V and 4 bases from J, the junction kept 14 bases outside the gene matches. This CDR3 reads CASSGTEPSFYNSPLHF. CDR3 sequence (DNA): TGTGCCAGCTCCGGGACAGAACCGTCTTTTTATAATTCACCCCTCCACTTT. The full variable domain, completed using reference TRBV2 and TRBJ1-6, is EPEVTQTPSHQVTQMGQEVILRCVPISNHLYFYWYRQILGQKVEFLVSFYNNEISEKSEIFDDQFSVERPDGSNFTLKIRSTKLEDSAMYFCASSGTEPSFYNSPLHFGNGTRLTVT.

The chain has TRBV14 and TRBJ1-2; D ambiguous. V was cut by 0 bases and J by 3 bases, with 11 bases left in between. Per the germline V gene, CDR1 is SGHDN and CDR2 is FVKESK. The CDR3 covers 15 residues. Here the CDR3 reads CASSQEKYRDYGYTF. The CDR3 bases are TGTGCCAGCAGCCAAGAGAAGTATCGGGACTATGGCTACACCTTC.